Below are 13 T cell receptor beta chains sequenced from a single sample in a study of T cell responses to AZD1222 COVID-19 vaccine (dated by TCRdb to 2020 to 2022). The time point label on this specimen signifies: about 28 days (+/-7) after the second vaccine dose. Libraries were made using the immunoSEQ multiplex PCR assay. TCRdb's version of the immuneACCESS table is confined to in-frame rearrangements and falls short of the full clone set. An unresolved V gene accounts for under half of the shortfall where checked; the remainder is of unknown origin. The table for this sample lists approximately 150,000 clones; about 92% of them were counted only once. The ten largest clonotypes hold 1.5% to 2% of the sample. Sample: peripheral blood, taken 28 days after the second AZD1222 dose. All receptors come from an adult who received the AZD1222 COVID-19 vaccine.

This rearrangement joins TRBV27 to TRBJ1-6; D ambiguous. In germline, CDR1 is MNHEY, CDR2 SMNVEV (reference sequence). V was trimmed by 2 bases and J by 6 bases, leaving 2 bases between them. This CDR3 contains 12 residues. CDR3 nucleotide sequence: TGTGCCAGCAGTTTACTTAATTCACCCCTCCACTTT. Residues: CASSLLNSPLHF.

This clone has just one count. V is TRBV27 and J is TRBJ2-3; TRBD2 matches at 14 bases. The V gene's germline CDR1 is MNHEY and CDR2 SMNVEV (reference sequence). CDR3 size: 18 residues. Trimming at V came to 0 bases and at J to 5 bases, leaving 7 bases not matched to a gene. As DNA, the CDR3 is TGTGCCAGCAGTTTATCACCGGGACTAGCGGGAGCTGTAGATACGCAGTATTTT. Protein product: CASSLSPGLAGAVDTQYF.

This chain joins TRBV5-1 and TRBJ2-7, with a possible D match to TRBD1 (6 bases). V was clipped by 2 bases and J by 3 bases, with 12 bases between them. Germline lookup yields CDR1 SGHRS and CDR2 YFSETQ. The CDR3 sequence is 14 residues long. The CDR3 loop is CASSFIQGSYEQYF. CDR3 bases: TGCGCCAGCAGCTTCATACAGGGTAGCTACGAGCAGTACTTC.

The rearrangement joins TRBV4-1 to TRBJ1-2; 7 bases fit TRBD1. The CDR3 has 17 amino acids. CDR1 and CDR2 (germline): MGHRA, YSYEKL. V was clipped by 3 bases and J by 4 bases; unmatched bases: 14. The CDR3 DNA reads as TGCGCCAGCAGCCATCAGGGGGGGCGAGGGGATGGCTATGGCTACACCTTC. Residues: CASSHQGGRGDGYGYTF.

The chain couples TRBV27 to TRBJ2-7, with TRBD1 identical over 8 bases. The CDR3 is made up of 15 amino acids. CDR1 and CDR2 (germline): MNHEY, SMNVEV (reference sequence). Unmatched junction bases numbered 6, after V lost 2 bases and J lost 3 bases. CDR3: CASSLRGTGVYEQYF. The CDR3 DNA reads as TGTGCCAGCAGTTTACGAGGGACAGGAGTCTACGAGCAGTACTTC.

The chain carries TRBV23-1 and TRBJ2-7; TRBD1 is a possible D gene (6 bases). TRBV23-1 belongs to the ORF category, with a function that is uncertain. The CDR3 is 16 residues long. The ends were cut back, 2 bases at V and 3 bases at J, with 17 bases in the middle. In DNA, the CDR3 is TGCGCCAGCAGTCAAAAACAGGGCCGTAAGGTCTACGAGCAGTACTTC. It yields the protein CASSQKQGRKVYEQYF.

The chain uses TRBV3-1 (or the pseudogene TRBV3-2) and TRBJ1-2, with TRBD1 identical over 8 bases. This CDR3 comprises 13 residues. Germline CDR1 reads LGHDT; CDR2 reads YNNKEL (reference sequence). After removal of 4 bases from V and 7 bases from J, the junction contained 5 bases not matched to a gene. CDR3 loop: CASSPQGALGYTF. DNA for the CDR3: TGTGCCAGCAGCCCCCAGGGGGCGCTTGGCTACACCTTC.

The sample holds one count of this clone. The chain has TRBV5-1 and TRBJ2-7, with 9 nucleotides matching TRBD1. The V segment lost 5 bases and the J segment 0 bases; nucleotides outside the gene matches: 6. The CDR3 consists of 15 residues. CDR1 is SGHRS and CDR2 is YFSETQ in the germline V gene. CDR3 residues: CASSVPGQGSYEQYF. The CDR3 DNA reads TGCGCCAGCAGTGTACCGGGACAGGGCTCCTACGAGCAGTACTTC.

The CDR3 here is CASSLAGLAGYFNTQYF. The CDR3 DNA follows: TGTGCCAGCAGCTTAGCCGGACTAGCGGGATACTTCAATACGCAGTATTTT. The chain links TRBV7-9 to TRBJ2-3, with TRBD2 matching over 12 bases. The germline V gene has CDR1 SEHNR and CDR2 FQNEAQ (reference sequence). With 0 bases clipped from V and 7 bases from J, the junction kept 8 bases outside the gene matches. The CDR3 length is 17 residues.

This clone was recorded once. The chain recombines TRBV11-3 with TRBJ2-1; 8 bases align to TRBD2. Germline V gives CDR1 SGHNT, CDR2 YENEEA. This CDR3 has 15 amino acids. Unmatched junction bases numbered 5, after V lost 3 bases and J lost 4 bases. In DNA form, the CDR3 reads TGTGCCAGCAGCTTTAGCGGGATTCGGTACAATGAGCAGTTCTTC. Translated: CASSFSGIRYNEQFF. Full variable domain (missing parts from reference TRBV11-3 and TRBJ2-1): EAGVVQSPRYKIIEKKQPVAFWCNPISGHNTLYWYLQNLGQGPELLIRYENEEAVDDSQLPKDRFSAERLKGVDSTLKIQPAELGDSAVYLCASSFSGIRYNEQFFGPGTRLTVL.

The chain joins TRBV11-2 to TRBJ2-3, with unresolved D. Trimming shortened V by 3 bases and J by 6 bases, and 10 bases separated the two germline ends. Germline V gives CDR1 SGHAT, CDR2 FQNNGV. The CDR3 totals 13 residues. The CDR3 nucleotides are TGTGCCAGCAGCTTCCGCCCCTCTGATACGCAGTATTTT. Translated, it gives CASSFRPSDTQYF.

The rearrangement uses TRBV9 and TRBJ1-6; D gene ambiguous. The CDR3 spans 16 residues. V was pared by 0 bases and J by 10 bases, with 17 bases between. Germline V gene data show CDR1 as SGDLS and CDR2 as YYNGEE. The chain's CDR3 is CASSVEGNPTGSPLHF. CDR3 coding DNA: TGTGCCAGCAGCGTAGAAGGCAATCCGACGGGGTCACCCCTCCACTTT.

The chain recombines TRBV9 with TRBJ1-4; the D is unclear. Trimming removed 4 bases from V and 5 bases from J, with 15 bases in between. The CDR3 is 15 residues long. CDR1 is SGDLS, CDR2 YYNGEE, per germline. The CDR3 DNA reads as TGTGCCAGCAGCCCAGTGGAGGGCGGAAATGAAAAACTGTTTTTT. It yields the protein CASSPVEGGNEKLFF.